This TCR beta chain was sequenced for a study of OX40 agonist ivuxolimab in advanced cancers. Study summary: Ivuxolimab doses were 0.01, 0.1, 0.3, 1.5, 3 or 10 mg/kg every 2 weeks. Subjects had a mean age of roughly 60 years, with a range of about 23 to 79; roughly 80% were male. Having had anti-PD-1, anti-PD-L1 or anti-CTLA-4 therapy before was allowed, and roughly 40% had some.

Using immunoSEQ multiplex PCR, the repertoire was profiled, and TCRdb retains in-frame clones only, with some absent. The sample records 69,000 or so clones, approximately 89% being singletons. Blood specimens came from baseline, cycle 4 day 1, and cycle 7 day 1. The CDR3 is made up of 12 amino acids. Germline lookup yields CDR1 SNHLY and CDR2 FYNNEI. The ends were cut back, 9 bases at V and 3 bases at J, with 9 bases in the middle. This sequence originates from an adult with an advanced solid tumor such as melanoma, head and neck, liver or kidney cancer. The sample was CD4+ or CD8+ T cells sorted from blood, taken in a trial of the OX40 agonist ivuxolimab. V is TRBV2 and J is TRBJ1-5, with no clear D. CDR3 region: CASRASNQPQHF. The CDR3 coding sequence is TGTGCCAGTCGGGCCTCCAATCAGCCCCAGCATTTT.